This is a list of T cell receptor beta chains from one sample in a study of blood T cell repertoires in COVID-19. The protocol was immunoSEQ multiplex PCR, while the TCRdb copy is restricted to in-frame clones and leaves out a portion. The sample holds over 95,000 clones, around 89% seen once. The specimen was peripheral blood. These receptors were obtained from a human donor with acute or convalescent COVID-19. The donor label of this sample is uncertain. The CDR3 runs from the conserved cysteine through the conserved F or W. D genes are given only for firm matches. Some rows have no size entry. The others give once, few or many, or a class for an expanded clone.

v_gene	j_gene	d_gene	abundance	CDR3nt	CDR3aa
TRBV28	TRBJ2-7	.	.	TGTGCCAGCAGTATCCAGTACGAGCAGTACTTC	CASSIQYEQYF
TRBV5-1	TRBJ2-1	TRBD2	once	TGCGCCAGCAGTCGAGTAGCGGGGGAGTACAATGAGCAGTTCTTC	CASSRVAGEYNEQFF
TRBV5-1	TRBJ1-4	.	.	TGCGCCAGCAGCTTGAATCCATCCGAAAAACTGTTTTTT	CASSLNPSEKLFF
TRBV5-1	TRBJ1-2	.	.	TGCGCCAGCAGCTTGGATTTTGCACAGACCTATGGCTACACCTTC	CASSLDFAQTYGYTF
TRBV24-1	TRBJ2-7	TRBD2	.	TGTGCCACCAGTGATCCCGGGACTAGCCCCTACGAGCAGTACTTC	CATSDPGTSPYEQYF
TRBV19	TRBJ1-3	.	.	TGTGCCAGTAGTGGTGACAGCTCTGGAAACACCATATATTTT	CASSGDSSGNTIYF
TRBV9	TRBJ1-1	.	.	TGTGCCAGCAGCGCCGGACAGCCCTTTATGAACACTGAAGCTTTCTTT	CASSAGQPFMNTEAFF
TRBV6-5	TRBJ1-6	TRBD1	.	TGTGCCAGCAGCCGGACAGGGAAAGGTTCACCCCTCCACTTT	CASSRTGKGSPLHF
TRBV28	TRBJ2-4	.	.	TGTGCCAGCAGCCCGGGACAAAACAAAAACATTCAGTACTTC	CASSPGQNKNIQYF
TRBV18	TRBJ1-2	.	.	TGTGCCAGCTCACCAGGGGCGTCTTACCGGTATGGCTACACCTTC	CASSPGASYRYGYTF
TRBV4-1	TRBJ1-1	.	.	TGCGCCAGCAGCCAAAGACAGGAGTTTTTGTTAATGAACACTGAAGCTTTCTTT	CASSQRQEFLLMNTEAFF
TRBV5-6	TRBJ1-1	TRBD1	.	TGTGCCAGCAGCAAGGACAGGGGGCGGTTTGGGACTGAAGCTTTCTTT	CASSKDRGRFGTEAFF
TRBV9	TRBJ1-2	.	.	TGTGCCAGCAGCGTAGCTACCGACGGGGGGGGCTACACCTTC	CASSVATDGGGYTF
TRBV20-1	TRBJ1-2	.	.	TGCAGTGCTAGTACAACTAACTATGGCTACACCTTC	CSASTTNYGYTF
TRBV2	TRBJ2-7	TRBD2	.	TGTGCCATGGGGACTAAATCCTACGAGCAGTACTTC	CAMGTKSYEQYF
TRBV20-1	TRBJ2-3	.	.	TGCAGTGCCACGCAGATGGATACGCAGTATTTT	CSATQMDTQYF
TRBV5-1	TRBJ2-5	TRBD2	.	TGCGCCAGCAGCTCCTCGACTAGCGGGGTGGAGACCCAGTACTTC	CASSSSTSGVETQYF
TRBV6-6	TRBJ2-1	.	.	TGTGCCAGCAGCCCCCTCCCCTACAATGAGCAGTTCTTC	CASSPLPYNEQFF
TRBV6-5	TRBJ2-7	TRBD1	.	TGTGCCAGCAGGGTGGACAGGGTATCCTACGAGCAGTACTTC	CASRVDRVSYEQYF
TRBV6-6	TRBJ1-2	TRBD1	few	TGTGCCAGCAGTTACCGCGGACAGGGCTATGGCTACACCTTC	CASSYRGQGYGYTF
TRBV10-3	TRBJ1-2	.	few	TGTGCCATCAGTGAGCCAGGCCCCTATGGCTACACCTTC	CAISEPGPYGYTF
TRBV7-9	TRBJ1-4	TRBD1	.	TGTGCCAGCAGCCGACTCGGGACAGCTAATGAAAAACTGTTTTTT	CASSRLGTANEKLFF
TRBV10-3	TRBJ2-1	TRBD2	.	TGTGCCATCAGTGCACAAAGCGGGAGGACCGACAATGAGCAGTTCTTC	CAISAQSGRTDNEQFF